This T cell receptor (beta chain) was profiled in a study of blood T cells in healthy people across ages. Peripheral blood samples of roughly 9.9 milliliters were drawn from each donor. The trim removed 1 base at V and 7 bases at J, leaving 9 bases unmatched. The germline V gene has CDR1 LGHDT and CDR2 YNNKEL (reference sequence). The CDR3 totals 15 residues. The use of a sample-barcoded 5' primer and a J-beta primer mix characterized a second PCR of 7 to 11 cycles. TCRdb re-called the 5' RACE reads through MiXCR, storing one row per CDR3 protein. The sample includes about 800,000 distinct CDR3 sequences, 20% to 25% of them seen just once. The same sample was also studied in work on T cells of mothers and their children.

This clonotype was sampled from a boy younger than 18 in good health. The gene calls are TRBV3-1 and TRBJ1-2; TRBD1 matches 7 bases. Sequencing input: blood. CDR3 DNA sequence: TGTGCCAGCAGCCAAGGGTTTGAGGGGGCCGGTGGCTACACCTTC. Translating it yields CASSQGFEGAGGYTF.